These T cell receptor beta chains were read from a single sample in a study of response to subunit inactivated influenza vaccine. TCRdb recomputed calls from the RT-PCR reads with MiXCR, one row per CDR3 protein. This sample has under 500,000 distinct CDR3 sequences, with roughly 11% found just once. The specimen was PBMCs from blood, collected more than 35 days after vaccination. All receptors derive from a man in his fifties or sixties who received an inactivated influenza vaccine. Both conserved end residues are part of each CDR3. The D gene is left open where the match is weak. Rows may omit the clone size; those that give it use once, few, many or a size class.

v_gene	d_gene	abundance	j_gene	CDR3aa	CDR3nt
TRBV20-1	-	many	TRBJ2-5	CSALFPLLGDRSQETQYF	TGCAGTGCTTTATTCCCCCTCTTGGGGGACCGAAGTCAAGAGACCCAGTACTTC
TRBV5-7	TRBD1	-	TRBJ2-1	CASSPTGGGYEQFF	TGTGCCAGCAGCCCCACAGGGGGCGGGTATGAGCAGTTCTTC
TRBV20-1	-	-	TRBJ1-5	CSASHGTSPNQPQHF	TGCAGTGCTTCTCACGGGACCTCTCCCAATCAGCCCCAGCATTTT
TRBV29-1	-	-	TRBJ2-6	CSVKRSSGANVLTF	TGCAGCGTCAAAAGGAGCTCTGGGGCCAACGTCCTGACTTTC
TRBV12-3/TRBV12-4	-	few	TRBJ1-3	CASKGRASGNTIYF	TGTGCCAGCAAGGGCAGGGCCTCTGGAAACACCATATATTTT
TRBV7-9	TRBD1	many	TRBJ2-7	CASSLGQGTHEQYF	TGTGCCAGCAGCTTGGGACAGGGGACTCACGAGCAGTACTTC
TRBV6-1	TRBD2	few	TRBJ2-3	CASRAIRGGLGTDTQYF	TGTGCCAGCAGAGCGATACGGGGGGGCCTGGGCACAGATACGCAGTATTTT
TRBV3-1	-	many	TRBJ2-7	CASSQIRSYEQYF	TGTGCCAGCAGCCAGATCCGCTCCTACGAGCAGTACTTC
TRBV5-1	TRBD2	many	TRBJ2-7	CASSWTSGKLSYEQYF	TGCGCCAGCAGCTGGACTAGCGGTAAACTCTCCTACGAGCAGTACTTC
TRBV20-1	TRBD2	-	TRBJ2-7	CSARDWAGGVYEQYF	TGCAGTGCTAGAGATTGGGCGGGAGGAGTCTACGAGCAGTACTTC
TRBV20-1	-	-	TRBJ1-2	CSARDWRGGSYYGYTF	TGCAGTGCTAGAGATTGGCGGGGGGGCAGCTACTATGGCTACACCTTC
TRBV29-1	-	few	TRBJ1-2	CSVDAHLYGYTF	TGCAGCGTTGACGCCCATCTTTATGGCTACACCTTC
TRBV10-3	TRBD1	few	TRBJ2-7	CAISFGQGVSYEQYF	TGTGCCATCAGCTTTGGACAGGGCGTTTCCTACGAGCAGTACTTC
TRBV4-1	TRBD1	-	TRBJ2-7	CASSLGTTGPLTYEQYF	TGCGCCAGCAGCCTCGGTACGACAGGGCCCCTTACCTACGAGCAGTACTTC
TRBV11-2	-	-	TRBJ2-3	CASSLVGITRNTQYF	TGTGCCAGCAGCTTAGTAGGCATTACTCGGAATACGCAGTATTTT
TRBV20-1	TRBD2	-	TRBJ2-1	CSARDWRAGGQYNEQFF	TGCAGTGCTAGAGATTGGCGGGCGGGGGGGCAGTACAATGAGCAGTTCTTC
TRBV12-3/TRBV12-4	-	-	TRBJ2-3	CASSFLGAHTQYF	TGTGCCAGCAGTTTCCTGGGGGCTCATACGCAGTATTTT
TRBV15	-	few	TRBJ1-2	CATSRDSVNYGYTF	TGTGCCACCAGCAGAGATTCAGTGAACTATGGCTACACCTTC
TRBV25-1	-	-	TRBJ2-3	CASSELTPALTPDTQYF	TGTGCCAGCAGTGAATTGACCCCCGCACTAACGCCGGATACGCAGTATTTT
TRBV7-8	-	few	TRBJ2-3	CASSLLNVADTQYF	TGTGCCAGCAGCTTGTTAAATGTGGCAGATACGCAGTATTTT
TRBV13	-	many	TRBJ2-1	CASSLLARSHEQFF	TGTGCCAGCAGCTTACTGGCTAGATCCCATGAGCAGTTCTTC
TRBV7-2	-	many	TRBJ1-5	CASSSQSWQPQHF	TGTGCCAGCAGCTCACAATCTTGGCAGCCCCAGCATTTT
TRBV19	TRBD1	-	TRBJ1-2	CASSLSTGGSYGYTF	TGTGCCAGTAGTCTCTCGACAGGGGGTAGCTATGGCTACACCTTC
TRBV9	-	few	TRBJ1-2	CASSVDGTTNYGYTF	TGTGCCAGCAGCGTAGATGGGACGACTAACTATGGCTACACCTTC
TRBV12-3/TRBV12-4	TRBD1	-	TRBJ1-3	CATSFSQGALGNTIYF	TGTGCCACCAGTTTTTCTCAGGGGGCGCTTGGAAACACCATATATTTT
TRBV4-3	-	-	TRBJ2-7	CASRPGFKTGLYEQYF	TGCGCCAGCAGGCCTGGTTTTAAGACAGGTCTCTACGAGCAGTACTTC
TRBV5-1	-	-	TRBJ1-1	CASSLGQRTLNTEAFF	TGCGCCAGCAGCTTGGGCCAAAGAACCCTAAACACTGAAGCTTTCTTT
TRBV4-2	-	few	TRBJ2-2	CASSLPGLDTGELFF	TGTGCCAGCAGCCTCCCGGGGCTCGACACCGGGGAGCTGTTTTTT
TRBV20-1	-	few	TRBJ1-5	CSARSHSAGPQHF	TGCAGTGCTAGGAGTCATTCCGCGGGCCCCCAGCATTTT
TRBV7-9	-	many	TRBJ2-7	CASSPNGTNLRWKQYF	TGTGCCAGCAGCCCAAATGGGACGAACCTTCGGTGGAAGCAGTACTTC
TRBV11-2	TRBD2	-	TRBJ2-2	CASSLNWRGGRNTGELFF	TGTGCCAGCAGCTTAAATTGGCGGGGGGGCCGGAACACCGGGGAGCTGTTTTTT
TRBV2	-	few	TRBJ2-7	CASSESFYEQYF	TGTGCCAGCAGTGAATCCTTCTACGAGCAGTACTTC
TRBV4-3	TRBD2	few	TRBJ2-7	CASSQDFRGRTYEQYF	TGCGCCAGCAGCCAAGATTTCCGCGGGAGGACCTACGAGCAGTACTTC
TRBV5-1	-	many	TRBJ1-5	CASSLEGWQPQHF	TGCGCCAGCAGCTTGGAGGGGTGGCAGCCCCAGCATTTT
TRBV24-1	-	few	TRBJ2-2	CATSDFRSANTGELFF	TGTGCCACCAGTGATTTCAGGTCCGCGAACACCGGGGAGCTGTTTTTT
TRBV11-2	TRBD2	-	TRBJ2-3	CASSLNVGTSGRAGDTQYF	TGTGCCAGCAGCTTAAACGTTGGGACTAGCGGGAGGGCCGGAGATACGCAGTATTTT
TRBV20-1	-	many	TRBJ1-2	CSAAGWGYTF	TGCAGTGCTGCGGGGTGGGGCTACACCTTC